Listed here are 5 T cell receptor beta chains from one sample, sequenced in a study of blood T cell repertoires in COVID-19. Data came from immunoSEQ multiplex PCR; TCRdb stores just in-frame clones and leaves some out. The repertoire has approximately 390,000 clones, about 90% of them found once; the top ten carry around 7%. The sequencing sample was made of peripheral blood. Receptor source: a man aged 18 to 29 with active or convalescent COVID-19.

V and J are TRBV2 and TRBJ1-2; TRBD1 is a possible D gene (5 bases). The CDR3 runs to 17 residues. Trimming removed 9 bases at V and 0 bases at J, with 23 bases between. CDR1 is SNHLY and CDR2 is FYNNEI in the germline V gene. The CDR3 protein is CARSQHRDLNTNYGYTF. The CDR3 coding sequence is TGTGCCAGAAGTCAACATCGGGACTTAAACACTAACTATGGCTACACCTTC.

The chain links TRBV27 to TRBJ2-5; unclear D gene. V lost 8 bases and J lost 5, with 18 bases in between. The germline CDR1 and CDR2 sequences are MNHEY and SMNVEV (reference sequence). The CDR3 runs to 14 residues. The CDR3 DNA is TGTGCCAGCGGAGCCGTACCAACGCTCGAGACCCAGTACTTC. Translation: CASGAVPTLETQYF.

The rearrangement joins TRBV28 to TRBJ1-2; no clear D. This CDR3 comprises 12 residues. Germline assignment: CDR1 MDHEN and CDR2 SYDVKM. The V gene lost 6 bases and the J gene lost 9 bases, with 14 bases spanning the gap. This chain's CDR3 is CASSHTATRYTF. The DNA of the CDR3 is TGTGCCAGCAGCCACACCGCAACGCGCTACACCTTC.

The chain combines TRBV4-3 with TRBJ2-7; 8 bases line up with TRBD1. With 0 bases clipped from V and 3 bases from J, the junction kept 13 bases outside the gene matches. The CDR3 spans 18 residues. Germline CDR1 reads LGHNA; CDR2 reads YSLEER. The CDR3 sequence: CASSQDRNGQGRFYEQYF. CDR3 DNA: TGCGCCAGCAGCCAAGATCGAAATGGACAGGGTCGATTCTACGAGCAGTACTTC.

This chain links TRBV5-4 with TRBJ2-1; possible D gene TRBD2, 5 bases. Germline V CDR1 and CDR2: SGHNT, YYREEE (reference sequence). The CDR3 has 15 residues. Trimming stripped 3 bases from V and 8 bases from J, with 18 bases between. CDR3 DNA sequence: TGTGCCAGCAGCTGGAACGGGATGGAAAATTATGAGCAGTTCTTC. This codes for CASSWNGMENYEQFF.